The 16 T cell receptor beta chains below all came from one sample that was sequenced in a study of beta chain features in type 1 diabetes. Study-wide points: Significant though moderate, a shortening of TCRB CDR3s appeared in all four CD4+ subsets of Type 1 diabetes patients.

These receptors have no known antigen. All of the isolated RNA was reverse transcribed, so expressed TCRB transcripts were sequenced. The assay was immunoSEQ multiplex PCR, and TCRdb's table has in-frame clones only and misses some. This sample yields roughly 47,000 clones, of which just under 45% are seen a single time; roughly 0.13% belongs to the top ten. The sequencing sample was made of stem cell memory CD4+ T cells from blood. The receptors were gathered from a man in his thirties or forties with type 1 diabetes.

The chain has TRBV28 and TRBJ1-2; a weak D match, TRBD1 (5 bases). The V end was cut by 8 bases, the J end by 2 bases, with 12 bases between. This CDR3 has 13 amino acids. Germline CDR1 reads MDHEN; CDR2 reads SYDVKM. CDR3 nucleotide sequence: TGTGCCAGCGTCCAGGGTTTAAACTATGGCTACACCTTC. It codes for CASVQGLNYGYTF.

The rearrangement links TRBV7-3 to TRBJ2-5, with a tentative D call TRBD2 (5 bases). Matching the DNA end better, TRBJ2-7 makes the J call doubtful. Germline CDR1 and CDR2: SGHTA and FQGTGA. This CDR3 is built from 16 residues. CDR3 loop: CASSLIAGLTSYEQYF. The CDR3 nucleotides read TGTGCCAGCAGCTTAATTGCGGGCCTTACTTCCTACGAGCAGTACTTC.

The chain carries TRBV6-1 and TRBJ1-2, with 7 positions matching TRBD1. CDR1 MNHNS and CDR2 SASEGT come from the germline V gene. V shed 1 base, J shed 2 bases, and the junction held 4 bases outside the gene matches. The CDR3 loop spans 15 amino acids. The DNA for the CDR3 is TGTGCCAGCAGTGAAGGACAGGGAGTAAACTATGGCTACACCTTC. The encoded protein is CASSEGQGVNYGYTF.

This chain links TRBV20-1 with TRBJ2-5; TRBD1 aligns across 7 bases. The germline CDR1 and CDR2 sequences are DFQATT and SNEGSKA (reference sequence). The CDR3 length is 11 residues. V shed 5 bases, J shed 6 bases, and the junction held 3 bases outside the gene matches. The CDR3 DNA reads as TGCAGTGCTCCCAGGGGGAAGACCCAGTACTTC. Its protein product is CSAPRGKTQYF.

The J gene is TRBJ2-7, the V gene TRBV20-1; D remains ambiguous. This CDR3 has 11 residues. V gave up 6 bases and J gave up 3 bases, with 9 bases separating them. The germline gives CDR1 DFQATT, CDR2 SNEGSKA (reference sequence). CDR3 coding DNA: TGCAGTGCCCTTCTCCGCTACGAGCAGTACTTC. Amino acids: CSALLRYEQYF.

This clone was observed a few times. The CDR3 spells CSARDGEQYF. CDR3 nucleotide sequence: TGCAGTGCTAGAGACGGCGAGCAGTACTTC. The chain combines TRBV20-1 with TRBJ2-7, with D uncertain. CDR3 size: 10 residues. Per the germline V gene, CDR1 is DFQATT and CDR2 is SNEGSKA (reference sequence). Trimming cost V 0 bases and J 6 bases, with 3 bases left between them.

This clone was counted between two and nine times. The chain couples TRBV7-9 to TRBJ2-5, with 8 bases identical to TRBD2. V shed 2 bases, J shed 4 bases, and the junction held 6 bases outside the gene matches. The CDR3 has 15 amino acids. Germline V gene lookup returns CDR1 SEHNR and CDR2 FQNEAQ (reference sequence). CDR3 DNA sequence: TGTGCCAGCAGCTTATCGGGAGGGCCTCTAGAGACCCAGTACTTC. It codes for CASSLSGGPLETQYF.

There are a few counts of this clone. The genes are TRBV28 and TRBJ1-5; D gene unclear. V was cut by 5 bases and J by 5 bases, with 16 bases left in between. The CDR3 covers 15 residues. CDR1 and CDR2 (germline): MDHEN, SYDVKM. CDR3 residues: CASSPQGRGYQPQHF. The CDR3 bases are TGTGCCAGCAGTCCCCAAGGGCGGGGTTATCAGCCCCAGCATTTT.

This clone was recorded once. The chain employs TRBV7-9 and TRBJ2-7, with D possibly being TRBD1 (5 bases). There are 13 residues in the CDR3. The V gene's germline CDR1 is SEHNR and CDR2 FQNEAQ (reference sequence). Trimming shortened V by 3 bases and J by 2 bases, and 8 bases separated the two germline ends. CDR3 sequence reads: CASSFTGAYEQYF. The DNA for the CDR3 is TGTGCCAGCAGCTTCACAGGAGCCTACGAGCAGTACTTC.

The gene calls are TRBV7-3 and TRBJ1-1, with D possibly being TRBD1 (6 bases). V was shortened by 5 bases and J by 2 bases, with 15 bases between the two germline ends. The CDR3 totals 15 residues. Looked up from germline, CDR1 is SGHTA and CDR2 is FQGTGA. Here the CDR3 DNA reads TGTGCCAGCAGCACCCAGGGTGGGGGCAACACTGAAGCTTTCTTT. It codes for CASSTQGGGNTEAFF.

This clone has more than one count but fewer than ten. The chain uses TRBV9 and TRBJ2-7; 7 bases are shared with TRBD1. The germline gives CDR1 SGDLS, CDR2 YYNGEE. V shed 3 bases, J shed 0 bases, and the junction held 3 bases outside the gene matches. CDR3 length: 14 amino acids. The CDR3 DNA is TGTGCCAGCAGCGCCGGACAGGCCTCCTACGAGCAGTACTTC. Protein sequence: CASSAGQASYEQYF.

This sequence joins TRBV6-5 and TRBJ2-3, with D maybe TRBD2 (5 bases). Germline V gene data show CDR1 as MNHEY and CDR2 as SVGAGI. The germline V and J ends were trimmed by 10 bases and 4 bases, with 15 bases remaining between them. The CDR3 covers 13 residues. CDR3 sequence: CAIKGGGADTQYF. CDR3 in DNA: TGTGCCATCAAGGGCGGAGGAGCAGATACGCAGTATTTT.

The genes are TRBV6-4 and TRBJ1-5; D unclear. This CDR3 has 13 residues. CDR1 is MRHNA and CDR2 is SNTAGT in the germline V gene. V was clipped by 6 bases and J by 6 bases, with 12 bases between them. The CDR3 loop reads CASSAGEGQPQHF. As DNA, the CDR3 is TGTGCCAGCAGCGCAGGTGAGGGTCAGCCCCAGCATTTT.

The genes are TRBV7-6 and TRBJ2-3, with 9 bases aligning to TRBD2. CDR1 and CDR2 (germline): SGHVS, FNYEAQ. This CDR3 contains 16 residues. After removal of 0 bases from V and 0 bases from J, the junction contained 1 base not matched to a gene. The CDR3 region has the DNA TGTGCCAGCAGCTTAGCCGCGGGAGGGAGCACAGATACGCAGTATTTT. Protein sequence: CASSLAAGGSTDTQYF. Combining the CDR3 with reference TRBV7-6 and TRBJ2-3 gives the whole variable domain GAGVSQSPRYKVTKRGQDVALRCDPISGHVSLYWYRQALGQGPEFLTYFNYEAQQDKSGLPNDRFSAERPEGSISTLTIQRTEQRDSAMYRCASSLAAGGSTDTQYFGPGTRLTVL.

The CDR3 DNA is TGCAGCGTTGAAGACACAGTTAAAGCTTTCTTT. Translated, it gives CSVEDTVKAFF. V is TRBV29-1 and J is TRBJ1-1; D not resolved. This CDR3 spans 11 amino acids. In germline, CDR1 is SQVTM, CDR2 ANQGSEA. Deletions cut 0 bases from V and 9 bases from J, with 8 bases between.

The CDR3 coding sequence is TGTGCCAGCAGCTTGGCGGGGACAGCCCGGGGCACCGGGGAGCTGTTTTTT. Translation: CASSLAGTARGTGELFF. This sequence joins TRBV5-6 and TRBJ2-2; 7 nucleotides match TRBD1. Trimming took 0 bases from V and 4 from J; bases not matched to a gene: 9. Germline values: CDR1 SGHDT, CDR2 YYEEEE. The CDR3 has 17 residues.